This T cell receptor (beta chain) is drawn from a study of blood T cell repertoires in COVID-19. Whole-study context: Acute and convalescent COVID-19 specimens originated in the United States, Italy and Spain. In each case, the material was cDNA or gDNA derived from T cells, B-cell-depleted T cells, or PBMCs.

As handled by the study authors: Amplifying reference gene primers gave estimates of nucleated cell counts. Method: immunoSEQ multiplex PCR; TCRdb's copy keeps in-frame clones and lacks some. The V and J calls and clone size come from that table; D and trimming were worked out from the DNA. Of 210,000 or so clones listed, roughly four fifths are singletons. Germline lookup yields CDR1 LNHDA and CDR2 SQIVND (reference sequence). V dropped 3 bases and J dropped 5; count of bases not matched to a gene: 4. The CDR3 extends over 15 amino acids. Specimen: peripheral blood. The sequence came from a man aged 50 to 59 who had recovered from COVID-19. This rearrangement joins TRBV19 to TRBJ2-4; the match to TRBD1 covers 10 bases. The CDR3 protein is CASSIGTGVENIQYF. The CDR3 nucleotides read TGTGCCAGTAGTATCGGGACAGGGGTAGAAAACATTCAGTACTTC. Together with reference TRBV19 and TRBJ2-4, the CDR3 gives the full variable domain: DGGITQSPKYLFRKEGQNVTLSCEQNLNHDAMYWYRQDPGQGLRLIYYSQIVNDFQKGDIAEGYSVSREKKESFPLTVTSAQKNPTAFYLCASSIGTGVENIQYFGAGTRLSVL.